This TCR beta chain was sequenced during a study of cytomegalovirus exposure and HLA in healthy donors. The primer mix had 60 Vbeta and 13 Jbeta primers. TCRdb's table, derived via immunoSEQ multiplex PCR, lists solely in-frame clones and lacks some. Found here are about 74,000 clones; the top ten clones hold 6.5% to 9%. Remarks on this clone: The antigen is undetermined.

Findings of the study overall: In vitro confirmation showed a few CMV-associated chains to be CMV antigen specific.

V lost 1 base and J lost 5; bases outside the gene matches: 8. The germline gives CDR1 MNHNS, CDR2 SASEGT. This CDR3 comprises 15 residues. The genes are TRBV6-1 and TRBJ2-7; 7 bases match TRBD1. The clonotype originates from a female donor in good health and CMV-seropositive. The specimen sequenced was PBMCs. The CDR3 DNA sequence: TGTGCCAGCAGTGAAGTCGTCAGGGGGTCGGACGAGCAGTACTTC. Amino acid sequence: CASSEVVRGSDEQYF.